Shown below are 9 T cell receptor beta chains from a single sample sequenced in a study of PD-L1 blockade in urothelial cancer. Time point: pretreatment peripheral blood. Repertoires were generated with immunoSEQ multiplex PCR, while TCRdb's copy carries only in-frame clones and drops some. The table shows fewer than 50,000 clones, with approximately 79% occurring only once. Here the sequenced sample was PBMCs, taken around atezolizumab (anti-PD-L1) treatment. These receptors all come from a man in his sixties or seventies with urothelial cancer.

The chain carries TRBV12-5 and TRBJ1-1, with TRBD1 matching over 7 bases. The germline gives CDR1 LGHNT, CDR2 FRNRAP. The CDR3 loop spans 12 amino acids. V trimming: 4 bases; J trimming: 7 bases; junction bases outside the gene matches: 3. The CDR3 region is CASGSRTGEAFF. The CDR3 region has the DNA TGTGCTAGTGGTTCTCGGACAGGTGAAGCTTTCTTT.

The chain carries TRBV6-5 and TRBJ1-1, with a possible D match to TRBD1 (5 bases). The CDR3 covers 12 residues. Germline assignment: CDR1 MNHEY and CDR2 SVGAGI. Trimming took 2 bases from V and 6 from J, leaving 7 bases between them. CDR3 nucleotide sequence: TGTGCCAGCAGTTACCAGGGCTCTGAAGCTTTCTTT. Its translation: CASSYQGSEAFF.

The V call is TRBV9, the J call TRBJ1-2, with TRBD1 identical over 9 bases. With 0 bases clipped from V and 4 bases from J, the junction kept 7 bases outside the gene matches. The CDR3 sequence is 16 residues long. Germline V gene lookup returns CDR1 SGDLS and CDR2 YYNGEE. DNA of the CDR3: TGTGCCAGCAGCGTAGATTGGGGACAGGGTTCCTATGGCTACACCTTC. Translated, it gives CASSVDWGQGSYGYTF.

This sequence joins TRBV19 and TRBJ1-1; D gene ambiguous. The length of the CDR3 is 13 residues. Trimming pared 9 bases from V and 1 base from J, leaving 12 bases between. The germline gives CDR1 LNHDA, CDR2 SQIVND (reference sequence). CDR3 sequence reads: CASTLWPNTEAFF. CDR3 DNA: TGTGCCAGCACCCTCTGGCCGAACACTGAAGCTTTCTTT.

The CDR3 DNA reads TGTGCCAGCAGCGCTACAGGTCTTGGTACGCAGTATTTT. It specifies CASSATGLGTQYF. The J gene is TRBJ2-3, the V gene TRBV7-2; D possibly corresponds to TRBD1 (5 bases). With 5 bases removed from V and 8 bases from J, the gap between germline ends came to 14 bases. Germline V gives CDR1 SGHTA, CDR2 FQGNSA. This CDR3 contains 13 residues.

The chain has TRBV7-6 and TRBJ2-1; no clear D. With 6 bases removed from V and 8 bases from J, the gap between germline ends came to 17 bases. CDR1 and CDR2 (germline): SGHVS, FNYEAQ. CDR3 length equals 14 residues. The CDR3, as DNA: TGTGCCAGCAGTTCTCCAAGCGCCGGTGATGAGCAGTTCTTC. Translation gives CASSSPSAGDEQFF.

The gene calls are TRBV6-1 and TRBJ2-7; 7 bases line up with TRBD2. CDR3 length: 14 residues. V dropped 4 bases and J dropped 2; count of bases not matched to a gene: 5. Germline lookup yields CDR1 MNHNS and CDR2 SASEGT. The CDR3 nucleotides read TGTGCCAGCAGTGGGGGACTACAGACCTACGAGCAGTACTTC. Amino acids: CASSGGLQTYEQYF.

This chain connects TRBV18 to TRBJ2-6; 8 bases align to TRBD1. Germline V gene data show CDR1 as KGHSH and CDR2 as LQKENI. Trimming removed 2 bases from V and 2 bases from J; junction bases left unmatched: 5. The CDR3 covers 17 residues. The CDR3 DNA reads TGTGCCAGCTCACCAACACAGGGGGGAGCTGGGGCCAACGTCCTGACTTTC. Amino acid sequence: CASSPTQGGAGANVLTF.

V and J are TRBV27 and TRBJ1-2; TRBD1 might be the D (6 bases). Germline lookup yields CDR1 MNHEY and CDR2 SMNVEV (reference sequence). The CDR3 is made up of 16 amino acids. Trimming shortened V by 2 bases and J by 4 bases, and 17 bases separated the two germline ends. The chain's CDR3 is CASSLRVAGVIYGYTF. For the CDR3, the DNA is TGTGCCAGCAGTTTACGGGTAGCAGGGGTTATCTATGGCTACACCTTC.